This is a list of T cell receptor beta chains from one sample in a study of blood T cell repertoires in COVID-19. The table came from immunoSEQ multiplex PCR; TCRdb's copy has only in-frame clones and leaves some out. This table has about 190,000 clones, less than 80% appearing once. Sequencing was performed on peripheral blood. These TCRs come from a woman between 50 and 59 years old with acute or convalescent COVID-19. Each CDR3 is given with its conserved first and last residue. A D gene is named only where the DNA matches it firmly. Size tells how often a clone was seen (once, few, many) or the class of an expanded clone, and some rows leave it out.

D gene	clone size	V gene	CDR3 length	J gene	CDR3 protein	CDR3 DNA
-	-	TRBV30	11	TRBJ2-1	CAWSSGAEQFF	TGTGCCTGGAGTTCGGGAGCTGAGCAGTTCTTC
-	few	TRBV7-8	14	TRBJ2-7	CASSLAGPSVEQYF	TGTGCCAGCAGCTTAGCGGGGCCCTCGGTCGAGCAGTACTTC
TRBD1	few	TRBV24-1	15	TRBJ2-7	CATSDSRQGGDEQYF	TGTGCCACCAGTGATTCCCGACAGGGGGGGGACGAGCAGTACTTC
TRBD2	once	TRBV5-1	15	TRBJ2-4	CASSLVSQGGNIQYF	TGCGCCAGCAGCTTGGTTTCCCAGGGAGGGAACATTCAGTACTTC
-	-	TRBV5-1	15	TRBJ2-3	CASSLSGFGGDTQYF	TGCGCCAGCAGCTTGTCGGGGTTTGGGGGGGATACGCAGTATTTT
-	-	TRBV19	14	TRBJ1-1	CASRPGHRNTEAFF	TGTGCCAGTAGGCCGGGACACCGGAACACTGAAGCTTTCTTT
TRBD1	-	TRBV5-5	15	TRBJ1-5	CASSTTGGSNQPQHF	TGTGCCAGCAGCACGACAGGGGGCTCCAATCAGCCCCAGCATTTT
-	-	TRBV6-5	14	TRBJ1-1	CASSYSEGTIGAFF	TGTGCCAGCAGTTACTCGGAGGGGACGATTGGGGCTTTCTTT
-	few	TRBV5-6	14	TRBJ2-3	CASSLVPGTDTQYF	TGTGCCAGCAGCTTGGTTCCGGGAACAGATACGCAGTATTTT
TRBD1	-	TRBV10-2	17	TRBJ1-5	CASSERQGGWINQPQHF	TGCGCCAGCAGCGAGAGACAGGGGGGTTGGATTAATCAGCCCCAGCATTTT
-	-	TRBV15	16	TRBJ1-5	CATSRGGSSSNQPQHF	TGTGCCACCAGCAGAGGGGGCAGTAGTAGCAATCAGCCCCAGCATTTT
-	-	TRBV2	14	TRBJ2-3	CASSDPPNTDTQYF	TGTGCCAGCAGTGACCCCCCAAACACAGATACGCAGTATTTT
TRBD1	-	TRBV5-1	14	TRBJ1-1	CASSSQGGWGEAFF	TGCGCCAGCAGCTCCCAGGGGGGATGGGGTGAAGCTTTCTTT
-	-	TRBV28	15	TRBJ2-1	CATKGSTGSYNEQFF	TGTGCCACCAAAGGCAGCACAGGGAGCTACAATGAGCAGTTCTTC